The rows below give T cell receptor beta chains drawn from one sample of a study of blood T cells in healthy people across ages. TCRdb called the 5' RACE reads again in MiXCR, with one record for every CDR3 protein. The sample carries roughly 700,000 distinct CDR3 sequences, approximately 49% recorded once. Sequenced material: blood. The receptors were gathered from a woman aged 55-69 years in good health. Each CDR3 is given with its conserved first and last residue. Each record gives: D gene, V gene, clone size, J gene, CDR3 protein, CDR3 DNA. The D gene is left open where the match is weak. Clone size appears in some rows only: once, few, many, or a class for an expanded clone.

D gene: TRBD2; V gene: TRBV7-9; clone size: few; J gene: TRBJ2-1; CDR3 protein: CASNPTSGSYNEQFF; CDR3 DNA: TGTGCCAGCAACCCTACTAGCGGGAGTTACAATGAGCAGTTCTTC
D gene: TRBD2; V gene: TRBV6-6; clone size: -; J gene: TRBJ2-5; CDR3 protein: CASSYAGGQETQYF; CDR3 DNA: TGTGCCAGCAGTTACGCGGGAGGCCAAGAGACCCAGTACTTC
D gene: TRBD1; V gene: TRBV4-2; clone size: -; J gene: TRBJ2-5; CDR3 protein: CASSRDGTGNQEQYF; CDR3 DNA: TGTGCCAGCAGCCGGGACGGGACAGGGAATCAAGAGCAGTACTTC
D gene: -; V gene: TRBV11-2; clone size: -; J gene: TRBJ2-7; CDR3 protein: CASSYRGAGTYEQYF; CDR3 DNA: TGTGCCAGCAGCTACCGGGGGGCAGGGACCTACGAGCAGTACTTC
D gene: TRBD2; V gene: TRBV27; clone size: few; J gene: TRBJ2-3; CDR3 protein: CASSLIMLAGDGDTQYF; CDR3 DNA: TGTGCCAGCAGTTTGATAATGCTAGCGGGAGATGGAGATACGCAGTATTTT
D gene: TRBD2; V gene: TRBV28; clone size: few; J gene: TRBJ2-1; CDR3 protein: CASSPLAGGNVNNEQFF; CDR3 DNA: TGTGCCAGCAGTCCTCTAGCGGGAGGGAATGTGAACAATGAGCAGTTCTTC
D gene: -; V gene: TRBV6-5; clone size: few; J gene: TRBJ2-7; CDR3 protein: CASSYFRGPYEQYF; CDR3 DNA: TGTGCCAGCAGTTACTTTCGGGGACCTTACGAGCAGTACTTC
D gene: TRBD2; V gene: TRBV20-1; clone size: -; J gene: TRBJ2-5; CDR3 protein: CRGRALGETQYF; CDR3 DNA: TGCCGTGGGAGGGCCTTGGGGGAGACCCAGTACTTC
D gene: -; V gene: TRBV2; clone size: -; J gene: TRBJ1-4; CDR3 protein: CAGRDNNEKLFF; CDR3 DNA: TGTGCCGGACGGGACAACAATGAAAAACTGTTTTTT
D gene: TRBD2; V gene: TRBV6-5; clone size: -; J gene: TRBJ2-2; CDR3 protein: CASSRTSGRAGELFF; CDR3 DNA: TGTGCCAGCAGCAGGACTAGCGGGAGGGCCGGGGAGCTGTTTTTT
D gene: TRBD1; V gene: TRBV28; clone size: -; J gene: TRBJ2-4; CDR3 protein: CASSLDTGTGGREQYF; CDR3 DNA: TGTGCCAGCAGTTTAGACACAGGGACAGGGGGCAGGGAGCAGTACTTC
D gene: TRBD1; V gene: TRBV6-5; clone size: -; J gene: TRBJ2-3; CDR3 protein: CASSYQRRQGTITDTQYF; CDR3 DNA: TGTGCCAGCAGTTACCAGCGCCGACAGGGCACTATCACAGATACGCAGTATTTT
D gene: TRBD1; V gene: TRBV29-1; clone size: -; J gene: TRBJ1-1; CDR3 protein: CSVEWDRGLNSEAFF; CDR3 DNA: TGCAGCGTTGAGTGGGACAGGGGTCTAAACTCTGAAGCTTTCTTT
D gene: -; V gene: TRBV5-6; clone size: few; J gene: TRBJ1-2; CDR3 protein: CASSFGGWYGYTF; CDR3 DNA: TGTGCCAGCAGCTTCGGTGGATGGTATGGCTACACCTTC
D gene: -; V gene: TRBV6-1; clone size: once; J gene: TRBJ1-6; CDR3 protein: CASSPSWGGGGGNSPLHF; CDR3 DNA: TGTGCCAGCAGTCCGTCTTGGGGTGGGGGAGGTGGAAATTCACCCCTCCACTTT
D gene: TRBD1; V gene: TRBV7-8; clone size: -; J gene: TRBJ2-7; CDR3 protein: CASSLTPGQGAAEQYF; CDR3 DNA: TGTGCCAGCAGCTTGACACCGGGACAGGGAGCCGCCGAGCAGTACTTC
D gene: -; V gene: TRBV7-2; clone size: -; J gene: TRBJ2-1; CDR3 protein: CASSDQWGRSHEQFF; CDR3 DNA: TGTGCCAGCAGCGATCAGTGGGGGAGGTCCCATGAGCAGTTCTTC
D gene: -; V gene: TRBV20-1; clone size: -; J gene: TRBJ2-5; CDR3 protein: CSATPAGEETQYF; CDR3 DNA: TGCAGTGCCACTCCCGCAGGGGAAGAGACCCAGTACTTC
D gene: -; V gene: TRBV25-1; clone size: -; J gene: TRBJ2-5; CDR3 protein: CASTLQETQYF; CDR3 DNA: TGTGCCAGCACACTACAAGAGACCCAGTACTTC
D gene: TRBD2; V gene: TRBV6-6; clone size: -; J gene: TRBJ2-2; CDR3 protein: CASSTTSGRGTGELFF; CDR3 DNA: TGTGCCAGCAGCACCACTAGCGGGAGAGGGACCGGGGAGCTGTTTTTT
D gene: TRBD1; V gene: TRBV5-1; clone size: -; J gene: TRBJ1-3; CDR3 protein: CASSSTGNMDTIYF; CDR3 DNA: TGCGCCAGCAGCTCGACAGGGAATATGGACACCATATATTTT
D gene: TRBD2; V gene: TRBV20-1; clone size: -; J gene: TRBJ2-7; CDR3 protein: CSARDGGGSSYEQYF; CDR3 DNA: TGCAGTGCTAGAGACGGCGGGGGGAGCTCCTACGAGCAGTACTTC
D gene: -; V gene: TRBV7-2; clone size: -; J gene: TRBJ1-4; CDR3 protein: CASSPGLGSNEKLFF; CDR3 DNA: TGTGCCAGCAGCCCAGGGCTGGGATCTAATGAAAAACTGTTTTTT
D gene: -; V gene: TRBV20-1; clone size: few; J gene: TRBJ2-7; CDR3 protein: CSAPNPLVASYEQYF; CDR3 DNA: TGCAGTGCTCCGAACCCTCTGGTAGCGTCCTACGAGCAGTACTTC
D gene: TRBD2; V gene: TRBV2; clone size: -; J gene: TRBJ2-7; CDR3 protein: CASSVRTSFYEQYF; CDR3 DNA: TGTGCCAGCAGTGTCCGGACTAGTTTTTACGAGCAGTACTTC
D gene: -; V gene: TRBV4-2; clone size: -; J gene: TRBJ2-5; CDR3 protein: CASSQERTGQETQYF; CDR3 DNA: TGTGCCAGCAGCCAAGAAAGAACAGGTCAAGAGACCCAGTACTTC
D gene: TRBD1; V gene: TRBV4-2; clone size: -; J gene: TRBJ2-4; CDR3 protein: CASSPTQQGRNIQYF; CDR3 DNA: TGTGCCAGCAGCCCTACCCAACAGGGGAGAAACATTCAGTACTTC
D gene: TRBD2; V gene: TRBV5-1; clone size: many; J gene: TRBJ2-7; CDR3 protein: CASSLVGGSSYEQYF; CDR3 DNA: TGCGCCAGCAGCCTAGTAGGCGGGAGTTCCTACGAGCAGTACTTC
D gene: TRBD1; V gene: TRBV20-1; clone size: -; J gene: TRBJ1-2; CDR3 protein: CSARRDSYGYTF; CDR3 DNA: TGCAGTGCTAGAAGGGACAGCTATGGCTACACCTTC
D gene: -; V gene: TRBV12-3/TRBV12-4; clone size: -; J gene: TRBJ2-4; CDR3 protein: CASSLGYGQNIQYF; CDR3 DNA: TGTGCCAGCAGTCTTGGTTACGGGCAAAACATTCAGTACTTC
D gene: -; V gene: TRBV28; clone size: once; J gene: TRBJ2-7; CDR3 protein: CASSSPSVGTYEQYF; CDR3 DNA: TGTGCCAGCAGTTCCCCTAGTGTCGGGACCTACGAGCAGTACTTC
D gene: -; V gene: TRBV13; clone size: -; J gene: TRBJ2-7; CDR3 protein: CASSDRTLLSYEQYF; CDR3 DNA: TGTGCCAGCAGCGACAGGACGCTTCTCTCCTACGAGCAGTACTTC
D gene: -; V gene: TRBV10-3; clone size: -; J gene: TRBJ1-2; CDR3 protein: CAISVTWGYTF; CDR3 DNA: TGTGCCATCAGCGTCACTTGGGGCTACACCTTC
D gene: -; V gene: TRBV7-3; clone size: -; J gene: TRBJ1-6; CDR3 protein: CANSLFGVGGSSPLHF; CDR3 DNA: TGTGCCAACAGCCTCTTCGGGGTGGGGGGGTCATCACCCCTCCACTTT
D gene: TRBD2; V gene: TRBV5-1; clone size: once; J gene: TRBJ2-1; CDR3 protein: CASSWRGLAENNEQFF; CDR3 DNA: TGCGCCAGCAGCTGGCGCGGACTAGCGGAGAACAATGAGCAGTTCTTC
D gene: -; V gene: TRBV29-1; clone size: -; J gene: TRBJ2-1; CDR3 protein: CSVEKVGQRANEQFF; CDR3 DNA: TGCAGCGTTGAGAAGGTAGGACAGAGAGCCAATGAGCAGTTCTTC
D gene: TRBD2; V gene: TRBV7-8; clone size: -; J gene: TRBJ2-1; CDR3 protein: CASSTLAGKGGEQFF; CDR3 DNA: TGTGCCAGCAGCACGCTAGCGGGAAAGGGGGGTGAGCAGTTCTTC
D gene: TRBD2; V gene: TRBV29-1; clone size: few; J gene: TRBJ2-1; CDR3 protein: CSVEDTSGSSYNEQFF; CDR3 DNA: TGCAGCGTTGAAGATACTAGCGGGAGTTCCTACAATGAGCAGTTCTTC
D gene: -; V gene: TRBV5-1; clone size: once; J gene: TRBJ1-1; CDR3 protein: CASSGQHTEAFF; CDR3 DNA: TGCGCCAGCAGCGGACAACACACTGAAGCTTTCTTT
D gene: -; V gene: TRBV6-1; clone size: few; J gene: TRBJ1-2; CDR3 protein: CASTGGREKAYGYTF; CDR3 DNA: TGTGCCAGCACGGGGGGGCGGGAGAAAGCCTATGGCTACACCTTC
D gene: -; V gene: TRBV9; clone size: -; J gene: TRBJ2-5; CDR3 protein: CASSVSYGLGRETQYF; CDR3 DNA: TGTGCCAGCAGCGTATCTTACGGCCTCGGGCGGGAGACCCAGTACTTC
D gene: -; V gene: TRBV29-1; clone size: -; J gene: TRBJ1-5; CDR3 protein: CSVGDGTQPQHF; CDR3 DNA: TGCAGCGTTGGGGACGGTACCCAGCCCCAGCATTTT